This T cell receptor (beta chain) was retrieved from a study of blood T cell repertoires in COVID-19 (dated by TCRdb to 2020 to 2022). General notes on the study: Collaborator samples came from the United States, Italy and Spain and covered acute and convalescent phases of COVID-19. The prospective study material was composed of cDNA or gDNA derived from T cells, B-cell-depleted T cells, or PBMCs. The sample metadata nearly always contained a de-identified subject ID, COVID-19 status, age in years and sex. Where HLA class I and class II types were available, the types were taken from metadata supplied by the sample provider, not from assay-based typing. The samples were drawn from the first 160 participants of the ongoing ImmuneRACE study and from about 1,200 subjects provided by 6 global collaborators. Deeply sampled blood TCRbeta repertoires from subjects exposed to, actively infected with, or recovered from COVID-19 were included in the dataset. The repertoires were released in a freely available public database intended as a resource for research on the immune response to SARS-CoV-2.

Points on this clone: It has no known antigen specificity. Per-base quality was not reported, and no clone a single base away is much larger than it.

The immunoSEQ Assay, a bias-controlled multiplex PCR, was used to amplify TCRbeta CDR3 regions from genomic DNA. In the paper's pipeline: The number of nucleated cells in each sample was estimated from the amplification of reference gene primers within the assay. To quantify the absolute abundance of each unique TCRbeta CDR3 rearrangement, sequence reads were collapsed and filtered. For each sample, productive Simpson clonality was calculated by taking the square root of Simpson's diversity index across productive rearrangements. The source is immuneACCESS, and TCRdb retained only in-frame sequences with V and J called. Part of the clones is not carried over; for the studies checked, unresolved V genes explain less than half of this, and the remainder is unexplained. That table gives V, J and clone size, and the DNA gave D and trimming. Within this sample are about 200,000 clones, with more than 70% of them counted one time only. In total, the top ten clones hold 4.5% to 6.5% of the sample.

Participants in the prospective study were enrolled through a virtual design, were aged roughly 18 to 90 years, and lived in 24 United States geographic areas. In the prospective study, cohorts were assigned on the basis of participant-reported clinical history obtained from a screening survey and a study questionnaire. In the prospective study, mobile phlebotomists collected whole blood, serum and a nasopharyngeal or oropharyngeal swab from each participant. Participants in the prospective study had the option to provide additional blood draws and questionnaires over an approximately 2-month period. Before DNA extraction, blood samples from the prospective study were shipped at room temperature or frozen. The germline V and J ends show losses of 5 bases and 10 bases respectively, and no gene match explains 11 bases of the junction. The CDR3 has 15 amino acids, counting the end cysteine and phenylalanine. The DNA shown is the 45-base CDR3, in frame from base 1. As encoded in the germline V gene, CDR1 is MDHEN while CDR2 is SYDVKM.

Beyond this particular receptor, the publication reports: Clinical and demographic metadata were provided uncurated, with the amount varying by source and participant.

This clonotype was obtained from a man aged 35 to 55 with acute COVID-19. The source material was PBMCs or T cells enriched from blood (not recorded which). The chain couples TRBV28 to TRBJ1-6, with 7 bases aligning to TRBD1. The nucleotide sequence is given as TGTGCCAGCAGTACCCGACAGGGATTTGACTCACCCCTCCACTTT. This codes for CASSTRQGFDSPLHF.